The 13 T cell receptor beta chains below all came from one sample that was sequenced in a study of blood T cell repertoires in COVID-19. Assay: immunoSEQ multiplex PCR; the TCRdb copy retains only in-frame clones and omits some. This sample has roughly 230,000 clones, with roughly 88% found just once. The material sequenced was peripheral blood. These receptors originate from a human donor in a cohort sampled during active COVID-19.

The V and J genes are TRBV4-3 and TRBJ2-4; D is undetermined. CDR1 and CDR2 from the germline V gene are LGHNA and YSLEER. Trimming pared 1 base from V and 0 bases from J, leaving 7 bases between. The CDR3 is made up of 15 amino acids. This CDR3 is CASSQGGTAKNIQYF. The DNA for the CDR3 is TGCGCCAGCAGCCAAGGCGGAACAGCCAAAAACATTCAGTACTTC.

V is TRBV5-1 and J is TRBJ1-2; D possibly corresponds to TRBD1 (6 bases). Germline V CDR1 and CDR2: SGHRS, YFSETQ. V was clipped by 4 bases and J by 4 bases, with 14 bases between them. There are 14 residues in the CDR3. CDR3 sequence reads: CASSLQGGFYGYTF. In nucleotides, the CDR3 is TGCGCCAGCAGCCTACAAGGGGGTTTCTATGGCTACACCTTC.

The chain is built from TRBV28 and TRBJ2-7; TRBD1 matches at 9 bases. CDR3 length: 13 residues. The V gene end was trimmed by 6 bases and the J gene end by 2 bases; junction bases not matched to a gene: 2. Germline V gene sequence: CDR1 MDHEN, CDR2 SYDVKM. CDR3 region: CASRGDRAYEQYF. As DNA, the CDR3 is TGTGCCAGCAGGGGGGACAGGGCCTACGAGCAGTACTTC.

The V and J genes are TRBV18 and TRBJ2-1, with 11 bases that match TRBD2. The CDR3 extends over 15 amino acids. V was clipped by 2 bases and J by 9 bases; unmatched bases: 6. Germline V CDR1 and CDR2: KGHSH, LQKENI. For the CDR3, the DNA is TGTGCCAGCTCACCAGGGACTAGCGGAACCTTTGAGCAGTTCTTC. It yields the protein CASSPGTSGTFEQFF.

This sequence joins TRBV29-1 and TRBJ2-7; D not resolved. This CDR3 comprises 12 residues. Between the trimmed V and J ends, which lost 5 bases and 3 bases, there was a span of 11 bases. The V gene's germline CDR1 is SQVTM and CDR2 ANQGSEA. Here the CDR3 reads CSVRQVDYEQYF. The CDR3 DNA reads TGCAGCGTTAGGCAGGTCGACTACGAGCAGTACTTC.

The chain is built from TRBV2 and TRBJ2-1, with TRBD2 matching over 7 bases. This CDR3 comprises 16 residues. Trimming at V came to 7 bases and at J to 3 bases, leaving 12 bases not matched to a gene. Germline values: CDR1 SNHLY, CDR2 FYNNEI. DNA for the CDR3: TGTGCCAGCACTACCTATTGGACGGGGGGCTACAATGAGCAGTTCTTC. Its protein product is CASTTYWTGGYNEQFF.

This chain joins TRBV11-2 and TRBJ2-3, with TRBD2 matching over 10 bases. CDR3 size: 15 residues. CDR1 is SGHAT, CDR2 FQNNGV, per germline. J gave up 5 bases and V 3 bases, and 5 bases lay outside the gene matches. CDR3 amino acids: CASSFSGRARDTQYF. CDR3 in DNA: TGTGCCAGCAGCTTCAGCGGGAGGGCCAGAGATACGCAGTATTTT.

V and J are TRBV3-1 (or the pseudogene TRBV3-2) and TRBJ2-5; TRBD2 might be the D (5 bases). CDR1 and CDR2 from the germline V gene are LGHDT and YNNKEL (reference sequence). The CDR3 covers 16 residues. The V end was cut by 0 bases, the J end by 7 bases, with 18 bases between. CDR3 nucleotides: TGTGCCAGCAGCCAAGATTCGACGGCTACCGGGGTGACCCAGTACTTC. It codes for CASSQDSTATGVTQYF.

V usage is TRBV6-2 or TRBV6-3 and J usage is TRBJ2-6; the D gene is possibly TRBD2 (6 bases). The CDR3 contains 18 residues. CDR1 is MNHEY and CDR2 is SVGEGT in the germline V gene. V dropped 2 bases and J dropped 2 bases, with 16 bases sitting between them. The CDR3 loop reads CASSYGGTPLPGANVLTF. Here the CDR3 DNA reads TGTGCCAGCAGTTACGGGGGGACCCCCCTCCCTGGGGCCAACGTCCTGACTTTC.

This clone was found once. The V gene is TRBV28, the J gene TRBJ2-1, with 9 bases fitting TRBD2. Germline CDR1 reads MDHEN; CDR2 reads SYDVKM. This CDR3 comprises 14 residues. V shed 10 bases and J 4 bases; nucleotides not matched to a gene: 8. CDR3 in DNA: TGTGCCACCTTAGCGGGAGCGGGGTACAATGAGCAGTTCTTC. This gives the protein CATLAGAGYNEQFF.

V is TRBV7-2 and J is TRBJ1-2; no definite D call. Germline CDR1 and CDR2: SGHTA and FQGNSA. The CDR3 length is 13 residues. Deletions cut 3 bases from V and 4 bases from J, with 9 bases between. CDR3 nucleotides: TGTGCCAGCAGCTTTCCCTCTCTCTATGGCTACACCTTC. Translating it yields CASSFPSLYGYTF.

The rearrangement links TRBV6-5 to TRBJ2-3; 9 bases are shared with TRBD2. V shed 8 bases and J 0 bases; nucleotides not matched to a gene: 3. Germline V gene sequence: CDR1 MNHEY, CDR2 SVGAGI. The CDR3 runs to 14 residues. CDR3 nucleotides: TGTGCCAGCGGGACTAGCCTTAGCACAGATACGCAGTATTTT. This codes for CASGTSLSTDTQYF.

The gene calls are TRBV3-1 (or the pseudogene TRBV3-2) and TRBJ2-7, with 11 bases aligning to TRBD2. V shed 0 bases and J 1 base; nucleotides not matched to a gene: 5. This CDR3 is 17 amino acids long. The germline gives CDR1 LGHDT, CDR2 YNNKEL (reference sequence). CDR3 region: CASSQDRRTSGSYEQYF. CDR3 bases: TGTGCCAGCAGCCAAGATCGGAGGACTAGCGGGTCCTACGAGCAGTACTTC.